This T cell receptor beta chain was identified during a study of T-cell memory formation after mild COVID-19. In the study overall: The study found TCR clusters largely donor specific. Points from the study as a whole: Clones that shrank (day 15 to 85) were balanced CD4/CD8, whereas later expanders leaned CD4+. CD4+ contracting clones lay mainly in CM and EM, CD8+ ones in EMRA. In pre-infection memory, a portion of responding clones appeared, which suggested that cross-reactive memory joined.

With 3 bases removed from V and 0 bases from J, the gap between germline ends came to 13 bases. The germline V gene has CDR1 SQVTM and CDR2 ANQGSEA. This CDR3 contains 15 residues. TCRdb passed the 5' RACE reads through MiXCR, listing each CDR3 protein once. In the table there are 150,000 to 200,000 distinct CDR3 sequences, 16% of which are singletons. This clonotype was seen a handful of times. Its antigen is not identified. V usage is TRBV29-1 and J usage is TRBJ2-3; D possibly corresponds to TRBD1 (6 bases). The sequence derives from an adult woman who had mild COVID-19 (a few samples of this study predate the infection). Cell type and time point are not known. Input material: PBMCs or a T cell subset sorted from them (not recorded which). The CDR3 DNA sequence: TGCAGCGTTGAGGGGGACATTACTAGCACAGATACGCAGTATTTT. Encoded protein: CSVEGDITSTDTQYF.